A single sample is the source of the 15 T cell receptor beta chains below, sequenced in a study of blood T cell repertoires in COVID-19. The method was immunoSEQ multiplex PCR; TCRdb's version includes in-frame clones alone and lacks a portion of them. The sample has about 150,000 clones, 60% to 85% seen once. The sample taken for sequencing was peripheral blood. These receptors originate from a man in his fifties with active or convalescent COVID-19.

This clone was observed a few times. This rearrangement joins TRBV12-3 or TRBV12-4 to TRBJ1-1; D gene uncertain. Trimming stripped 3 bases from V and 11 bases from J, with 16 bases between. CDR3 length equals 13 residues. DNA of the CDR3: TGTGCCAGCAGTTTCACTTCACTTGGACTTGCTTTCTTT. It yields the protein CASSFTSLGLAFF.

This sequence joins TRBV12-3 or TRBV12-4 and TRBJ1-2; D is ambiguous. Trimming shortened V by 0 bases and J by 13 bases, and 12 bases separated the two germline ends. CDR3 size: 12 residues. The CDR3 sequence is CASSLAFTRGTF. For the CDR3, the DNA is TGTGCCAGCAGTTTAGCGTTCACTCGGGGCACCTTC.

The chain combines TRBV6-1 with TRBJ1-1; D is uncertain. This CDR3 region has 15 residues. Germline loops: CDR1 MNHNS, CDR2 SASEGT. Trimming pared 6 bases from V and 0 bases from J, leaving 14 bases between. In DNA form, the CDR3 reads TGTGCCAGCAGCCACTTTAGAGTCATGAACACTGAAGCTTTCTTT. As protein: CASSHFRVMNTEAFF.

This chain joins TRBV5-1 and TRBJ2-3; D gene uncertain. CDR1 SGHRS and CDR2 YFSETQ come from the germline V gene. The CDR3 has 16 residues. V gave up 0 bases and J gave up 2 bases, with 13 bases separating them. CDR3 protein: CASSLGLEEVTDTQYF. CDR3 DNA sequence: TGCGCCAGCAGCTTGGGGCTAGAGGAAGTCACAGATACGCAGTATTTT.

The rearrangement uses TRBV6-5 and TRBJ1-2; tentatively, D is TRBD1 (6 bases). CDR3 length: 15 residues. Per germline, CDR1 MNHEY and CDR2 SVGAGI. Trimming took off 6 bases at V and 5 bases at J, with 19 bases between the two ends. The CDR3 is CASRPSGGVLYGYTF. The CDR3 region has the DNA TGTGCCAGCAGACCCTCGGGGGGCGTATTGTATGGCTACACCTTC.

The chain uses TRBV19 and TRBJ2-2; 7 bases map to TRBD1. Germline CDR1 and CDR2: LNHDA and SQIVND (reference sequence). CDR3 length: 14 residues. Germline trimming cut 6 bases from V and 1 base from J; bases unmatched to any gene: 2. In DNA form, the CDR3 reads TGTGCCAGTAGAAGACAGGGGAACACCGGGGAGCTGTTTTTT. Its protein is CASRRQGNTGELFF. The full variable domain, in which reference TRBV19 and TRBJ2-2 provide the parts outside the CDR3, is DGGITQSPKYLFRKEGQNVTLSCEQNLNHDAMYWYRQDPGQGLRLIYYSQIVNDFQKGDIAEGYSVSREKKESFPLTVTSAQKNPTAFYLCASRRQGNTGELFFGEGSRLTVL.

The chain has TRBV28 and TRBJ1-4; D ambiguous. The germline CDR1 and CDR2 sequences are MDHEN and SYDVKM. This CDR3 region has 14 residues. The V end was cut by 5 bases, the J end by 10 bases, with 17 bases between. CDR3 sequence: CASSPEGLTGKLFF. The CDR3 coding sequence is TGTGCCAGCAGTCCCGAGGGTCTTACCGGAAAACTGTTTTTT.

The chain is built from TRBV7-3 and TRBJ2-2; D is unresolved. Germline V gives CDR1 SGHTA, CDR2 FQGTGA. This CDR3 region has 12 residues. With 3 bases removed from V and 6 bases from J, the gap between germline ends came to 5 bases. The DNA for the CDR3 is TGTGCCAGCAGCTTCGGGTCCGGGGAGCTGTTTTTT. Translated, it gives CASSFGSGELFF.

V usage is TRBV7-9 and J usage is TRBJ1-2, with TRBD1 identical over 8 bases. This CDR3 region has 15 residues. Per the germline V gene, CDR1 is SEHNR and CDR2 is FQNEAQ (reference sequence). V was clipped by 3 bases and J by 4 bases; unmatched bases: 7. CDR3 DNA: TGTGCCAGCAGCTTGGGACACGGACAGGGCTATGGCTACACCTTC. Translated, it gives CASSLGHGQGYGYTF.

V and J are TRBV5-6 and TRBJ2-5, with 7 bases identical to TRBD1. After removal of 3 bases from V and 2 bases from J, the junction contained 4 bases not matched to a gene. The CDR3 runs to 14 residues. The germline V gene encodes CDR1 SGHDT and CDR2 YYEEEE. In DNA, the CDR3 is TGTGCCAGCAGCTGGTTACAGGGGCAAGAGACCCAGTACTTC. This encodes CASSWLQGQETQYF.

The sample holds one count of this clone. J is TRBJ1-1 and V is TRBV29-1; D gene uncertain. Looked up from germline, CDR1 is SQVTM and CDR2 is ANQGSEA. V lost 4 bases and J lost 5, with 8 bases in between. CDR3 length: 11 residues. The CDR3 region has the DNA TGCAGCGTTGGTCTAACGACTGAAGCTTTCTTT. Amino acid sequence: CSVGLTTEAFF.

This chain uses TRBV7-3 with TRBJ2-5; 7 bases line up with TRBD2. J lost 0 bases, V lost 1 base, and 8 bases had no gene match. CDR1 SGHTA and CDR2 FQGTGA come from the germline V gene. The CDR3 is 17 residues long. In nucleotides, the CDR3 is TGTGCCAGCAGCTTAATCGGAGCGGGAACACACCAAGAGACCCAGTACTTC. Its translation is CASSLIGAGTHQETQYF. The full variable domain, in which reference TRBV7-3 and TRBJ2-5 provide the parts outside the CDR3, is GAGVSQTPSNKVTEKGKYVELRCDPISGHTALYWYRQSLGQGPEFLIYFQGTGAADDSGLPNDRFFAVRPEGSVSTLKIQRTERGDSAVYLCASSLIGAGTHQETQYFGPGTRLLVL.

The genes are TRBV27 and TRBJ1-4; possibly TRBD1 for D (6 bases). V lost 3 bases, J lost 8 bases, and 16 bases lay in between. CDR3 size: 15 residues. CDR1 MNHEY and CDR2 SMNVEV come from the germline V gene (reference sequence). The chain's CDR3 is CASSFQGLGREKLFF. The CDR3 DNA is TGTGCCAGCAGTTTTCAGGGGTTAGGGCGAGAAAAACTGTTTTTT.

V is TRBV7-9 and J is TRBJ1-5; TRBD1 is a possible D gene (6 bases). Germline CDR1 SEHNR, CDR2 FQNEAQ (reference sequence). Between the trimmed V and J ends, which lost 5 bases and 2 bases, there was a span of 22 bases. This CDR3 has 18 residues. The CDR3 region is CASSERDTWVGGNQPQHF. In nucleotides, the CDR3 is TGTGCCAGCAGCGAGCGGGACACTTGGGTTGGTGGCAATCAGCCCCAGCATTTT. The full variable domain, rest sourced from reference TRBV7-9 and TRBJ1-5, is DTGVSQNPRHKITKRGQNVTFRCDPISEHNRLYWYRQTLGQGPEFLTYFQNEAQLEKSRLLSDRFSAERPKGSFSTLEIQRTEQGDSAMYLCASSERDTWVGGNQPQHFGDGTRLSIL.

CDR3 protein: CAISESRGYGYTF. DNA of the CDR3: TGTGCCATCAGTGAGTCGAGAGGATATGGCTACACCTTC. This chain links TRBV10-3 with TRBJ1-2; unclear D gene. V lost 0 bases and J 5 bases, leaving 7 bases between the germline ends. Germline V gene data show CDR1 as ENHRY and CDR2 as SYGVKD. The CDR3 runs to 13 residues.